These 11 T cell receptor beta chains originate from one sample sequenced in a study of T cell clonality in common variable immunodeficiency. Some clones are missing from TCRdb's copy, which holds only in-frame ones; the method was immunoSEQ multiplex PCR. This sample carries around 52,000 clones and no singletons, and under 6.5% goes to the top ten. The sample taken for sequencing was peripheral blood mononuclear cells. The receptors stem from a person between 18 and 75 years old in good health.

This clone has ten or more counts. The read ends 3 residues before the CDR3 terminus; that terminus is restored from the germline J gene. The chain is built from TRBV12-3 or TRBV12-4 and TRBJ2-3, with 7 bases aligning to TRBD2. The CDR3 runs to 13 residues. CDR3 in amino acids: CALGGLGTDTQYF. The CDR3 DNA, read in part, is TGTGCGCTGGGGGGGTTGGGCACAGATACG.

This clone was counted ten times or more. The read is 3 residues too short to cover the CDR3 end, so that end is filled in from the germline J gene. This chain joins TRBV12-5 and TRBJ2-3, with TRBD2 matching 14 bases. This CDR3 region has 21 residues. V lost 1 base and J lost 4; bases outside the gene matches: 16. CDR1 and CDR2 (germline): LGHNT, FRNRAP. CDR3 DNA, as far as it was read: TGTGCTAGTGGTTTGGATATTCCGGGACTAGCGGGAGCTCCCGGGGCAGATACG. Amino acids: CASGLDIPGLAGAPGADT. The entire CDR3 sequence reads CASGLDIPGLAGAPGADTQYF.

This clone showed up many times. The read is 3 residues too short to cover the CDR3 end, so that end is filled in from the germline J gene. The chain has TRBV2 and TRBJ2-3, with D possibly TRBD2 on 6 matching bases. V lost 8 bases and J 3 bases, leaving 9 bases between the germline ends. The CDR3 is 12 residues long. CDR1 SNHLY and CDR2 FYNNEI come from the germline V gene. CDR3 region: CASSGGTDTQYF. Incomplete CDR3 DNA: TGTGCCAGCTCTGGGGGGACAGATACG. Drawing the rest from reference TRBV2 and TRBJ2-3, the complete variable domain is EPEVTQTPSHQVTQMGQEVILRCVPISNHLYFYWYRQILGQKVEFLVSFYNNEISEKSEIFDDQFSVERPDGSNFTLKIRSTKLEDSAMYFCASSGGTDTQYFGPGTRLTVL.

There are a few counts of this clone. Read data end 3 residues before the CDR3 end; the end is taken from the germline J gene. The gene calls are TRBV19 and TRBJ2-1; 8 bases agree with TRBD2. Trimming cost V 7 bases and J 1 base; bases outside gene matches: 0. Germline V gives CDR1 LNHDA, CDR2 SQIVND (reference sequence). The CDR3 is 13 amino acids. CDR3 DNA (partial): TGTGCCAGTACTAGCGGGTCCTACAATGAG. Its protein is CASTSGSYNE. The entire CDR3 reads CASTSGSYNEQFF.

In this sample, this clone turned up many times. From the germline J gene comes the end of the CDR3, since the read stops 3 residues before it. The rearrangement uses TRBV29-1 and TRBJ1-2; perhaps TRBD1 as D (6 bases). The CDR3 has 15 residues. CDR1 is SQVTM, CDR2 ANQGSEA, per germline. V was cut by 6 bases and J by 4 bases, with 21 bases left in between. The CDR3: CSVGPYRRGFYGYTF. The part of the CDR3 DNA that was read is TGCAGCGTCGGCCCTTACAGGAGGGGGTTCTATGGC.

This clone was counted between two and nine times. The DNA ends 3 residues before the CDR3 does, and the rest of the CDR3 is filled in from the germline J gene. The V gene is TRBV7-7, the J gene TRBJ2-1, with a weak D call TRBD1 (6 bases). Trimming left V 1 base short and J 9 bases short, with 13 bases between. Germline CDR1 is SSHAT and CDR2 is FNYEAQ (reference sequence). The CDR3 has 14 residues. The CDR3 is CASSLVAGDGEQFF. The sequenced part of the CDR3 DNA is TGTGCCAGCAGCTTAGTAGCAGGGGATGGTGAG.

This clone was observed many times. Read data end 3 residues before the CDR3 end; the end is taken from the germline J gene. The V and J genes are TRBV20-1 and TRBJ1-2, with 9 bases aligning to TRBD1. V shed 6 bases, J shed 4 bases, and the junction held 3 bases outside the gene matches. Germline lookup yields CDR1 DFQATT and CDR2 SNEGSKA (reference sequence). CDR3 size: 12 residues. CDR3 DNA (partial): TGCAGTGCAGAGACAGGGGGCTATGGC. Its protein product is CSAETGGYG. The whole CDR3 is CSAETGGYGYTF.

Remarks on this clone: The missing CDR3 end, 3 residues past where the read stops, is filled in from the germline J gene. This chain connects TRBV19 to TRBJ2-1, with a weak D call TRBD1 (5 bases). In germline, CDR1 is LNHDA, CDR2 SQIVND (reference sequence). CDR3 length: 16 amino acids. Trimming stripped 1 base from V and 1 base from J, with 11 bases between. The CDR3 bases that were read are TGTGCCAGTAGTATAGGGATGGGGCCATCCTACAATGAG. Protein sequence: CASSIGMGPSYNE. The whole CDR3 sequence reads CASSIGMGPSYNEQFF. Full variable domain (remainder filled in from reference TRBV19 and TRBJ2-1): DGGITQSPKYLFRKEGQNVTLSCEQNLNHDAMYWYRQDPGQGLRLIYYSQIVNDFQKGDIAEGYSVSREKKESFPLTVTSAQKNPTAFYLCASSIGMGPSYNEQFFGPGTRLTVL.

This clone was found a few times. With the read ending 3 residues before the CDR3 end, the germline J gene is used to fill in that end. The V gene is TRBV23-1, the J gene TRBJ2-7; D possibly corresponds to TRBD2 (6 bases). TRBV23-1 is known as an ORF, though its function is uncertain. The CDR3 loop spans 16 amino acids. The V end lost 2 bases, the J end lost 2 bases, and 16 bases lay between the germline ends. This CDR3 is CASSQPLAIHTYEQYF. The sequenced CDR3 bases are TGCGCCAGCAGTCAACCACTAGCAATCCATACCTACGAG.

This clone appeared many times. The read terminates 3 residues before the CDR3 end, so the remaining end is supplied by the germline J gene. This sequence joins TRBV19 and TRBJ2-2; the D gene is possibly TRBD1 (5 bases). CDR3 length: 15 amino acids. CDR1 and CDR2 (germline): LNHDA, SQIVND (reference sequence). V shed 4 bases and J shed 6 bases, with 15 bases lying between them. CDR3 DNA (partial): TGTGCCAGTAGTAAGGGGAATTTAGGGGCCGGGGAG. Translated: CASSKGNLGAGE. From start to end, the CDR3 is CASSKGNLGAGELFF.

This clone has ten or more counts. The read comes to an end 3 residues before the CDR3 does, leaving the germline J gene to fill in the end. The gene calls are TRBV19 and TRBJ1-5; D is undetermined. Germline V gene sequence: CDR1 LNHDA, CDR2 SQIVND (reference sequence). The V end was cut by 4 bases, the J end by 4 bases, with 8 bases between. This CDR3 is built from 13 residues. The CDR3 is CASSSVLNQPQHF. CDR3 DNA, as far as it was read: TGTGCCAGTAGTAGCGTACTGAATCAGCCC.